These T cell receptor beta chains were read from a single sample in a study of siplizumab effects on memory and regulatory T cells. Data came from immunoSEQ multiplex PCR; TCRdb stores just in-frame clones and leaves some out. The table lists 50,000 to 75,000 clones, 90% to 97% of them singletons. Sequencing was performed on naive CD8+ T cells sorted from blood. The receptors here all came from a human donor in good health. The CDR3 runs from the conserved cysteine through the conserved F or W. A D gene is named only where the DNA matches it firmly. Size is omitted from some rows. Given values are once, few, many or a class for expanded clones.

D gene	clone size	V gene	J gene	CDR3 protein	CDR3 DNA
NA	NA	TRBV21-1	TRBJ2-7	CASTWGPSGGYEQYF	TGTGCCAGCACTTGGGGGCCCAGCGGGGGCTACGAGCAGTACTTC
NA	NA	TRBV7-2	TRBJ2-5	CASSPSPSQTQYF	TGTGCCAGCAGCCCCTCTCCGTCGCAGACCCAGTACTTC
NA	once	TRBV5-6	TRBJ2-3	CASSLERGASTDTQYF	TGTGCCAGCAGCTTGGAACGGGGGGCTAGCACAGATACGCAGTATTTT
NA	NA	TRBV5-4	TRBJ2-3	CASSPVGGPSTDTQYF	TGTGCCAGCAGCCCAGTAGGGGGGCCTAGCACAGATACGCAGTATTTT
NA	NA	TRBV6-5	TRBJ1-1	CASSYEGGGTEAFF	TGTGCCAGCAGTTACGAGGGGGGCGGGACTGAAGCTTTCTTT
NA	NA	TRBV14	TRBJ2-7	CASSQAQDRYEQYF	TGTGCCAGCAGCCAAGCACAGGATCGCTACGAGCAGTACTTC
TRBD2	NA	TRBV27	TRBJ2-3	CASSFAGVTDTQYF	TGTGCCAGCAGTTTTGCGGGGGTCACAGATACGCAGTATTTT
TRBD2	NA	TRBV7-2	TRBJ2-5	CASSHTTSSGETQYF	TGTGCCAGCAGCCACACGACTAGCTCTGGTGAGACCCAGTACTTC
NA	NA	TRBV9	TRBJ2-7	CASSVGPGAVYEQYF	TGTGCCAGCAGCGTAGGACCGGGGGCAGTCTACGAGCAGTACTTC
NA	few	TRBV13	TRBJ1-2	CASSFNQGREYGYTF	TGTGCCAGCAGCTTTAATCAGGGCAGGGAATATGGCTACACCTTC
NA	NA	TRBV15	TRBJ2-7	CATRDSLSYEQYF	TGTGCCACCAGGGACTCTCTATCGTACGAGCAGTACTTC
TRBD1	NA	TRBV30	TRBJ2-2	CACSETGDTGELFF	TGTGCCTGTAGCGAGACAGGGGACACCGGGGAGCTGTTTTTT
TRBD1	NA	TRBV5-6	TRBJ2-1	CASSLMVTGSIEQFF	TGTGCCAGCAGCTTGATGGTGACAGGGTCAATAGAGCAGTTCTTC
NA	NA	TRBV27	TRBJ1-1	CASKGTEAFF	TGTGCCAGCAAAGGGACTGAAGCTTTCTTT
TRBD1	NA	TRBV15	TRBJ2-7	CATSREAGGGYEQYF	TGTGCCACCAGCAGAGAGGCAGGGGGCGGCTACGAGCAGTACTTC
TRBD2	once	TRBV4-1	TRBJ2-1	CASSLISAGGLPSEQFF	TGCGCCAGCAGCCTCATCTCGGCGGGGGGCCTTCCCAGTGAGCAGTTCTTC
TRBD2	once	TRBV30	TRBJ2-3	CAWSFAGGHTDTQYF	TGTGCCTGGAGTTTTGCGGGGGGGCACACAGATACGCAGTATTTT
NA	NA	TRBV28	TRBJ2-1	CASSLGQVGRTYNEQFF	TGTGCCAGCAGTTTAGGACAGGTAGGGAGGACCTACAATGAGCAGTTCTTC
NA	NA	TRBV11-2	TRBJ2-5	CASSFQETQYF	TGTGCCAGCAGCTTTCAAGAGACCCAGTACTTC
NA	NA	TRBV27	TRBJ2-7	CASSPLGPYEQYF	TGTGCCAGCAGTCCTCTGGGGCCCTACGAGCAGTACTTC
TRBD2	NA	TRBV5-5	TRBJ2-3	CASSPMAGDTDTQYF	TGTGCCAGCAGCCCCATGGCGGGGGATACAGATACGCAGTATTTT
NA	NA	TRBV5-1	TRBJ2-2	CASSEYTGELFF	TGCGCCAGCAGCGAATACACCGGGGAGCTGTTTTTT
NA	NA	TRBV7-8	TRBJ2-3	CASSLVGVRTDTQYF	TGTGCCAGCAGCTTAGTAGGGGTGCGCACAGATACGCAGTATTTT
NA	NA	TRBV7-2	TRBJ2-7	CASSFLAPGYEQYF	TGTGCCAGCAGCTTTCTCGCGCCAGGGTACGAGCAGTACTTC
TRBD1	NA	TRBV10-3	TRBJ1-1	CAISETGGRVEAFF	TGTGCCATCAGTGAAACAGGGGGCAGGGTTGAAGCTTTCTTT
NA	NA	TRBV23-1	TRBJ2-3	CASSRARGDGGGTDTQYF	TGCGCCAGCAGTCGGGCTCGTGGGGATGGTGGCGGCACAGATACGCAGTATTTT
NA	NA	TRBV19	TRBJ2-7	CASSPYTGLGEQYF	TGTGCCAGTAGTCCCTATACAGGGCTGGGCGAGCAGTACTTC
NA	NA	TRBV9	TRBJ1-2	CASSVADRNYGYTF	TGTGCCAGCAGCGTAGCAGACAGGAACTATGGCTACACCTTC
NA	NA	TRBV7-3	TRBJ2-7	CASSPGPYSYEQYF	TGTGCCAGCAGCCCGGGACCGTACTCCTACGAGCAGTACTTC
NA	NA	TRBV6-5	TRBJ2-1	CASRTLRHINEQFF	TGTGCCAGCAGAACCCTCAGGCACATCAATGAGCAGTTCTTC
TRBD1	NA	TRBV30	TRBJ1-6	CAWSRGQGNSPLHF	TGTGCCTGGAGTAGAGGACAGGGAAATTCACCCCTCCACTTT
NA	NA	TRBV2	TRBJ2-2	CASSEDPSEFTGELFF	TGTGCCAGCAGTGAAGATCCTAGCGAGTTCACCGGGGAGCTGTTTTTT
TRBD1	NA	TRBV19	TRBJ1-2	CASSTGTAYGYTF	TGTGCCAGTAGTACCGGGACAGCCTATGGCTACACCTTC
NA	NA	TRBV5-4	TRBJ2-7	CASSLGAGEQYF	TGTGCCAGCAGCTTGGGGGCCGGCGAGCAGTACTTC
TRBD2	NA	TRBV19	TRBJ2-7	CASTSGYEQYF	TGTGCCAGTACTAGCGGCTACGAGCAGTACTTC
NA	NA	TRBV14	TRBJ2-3	CASSSRDHHPTDTQYF	TGTGCCAGCAGCTCCCGGGACCACCACCCCACAGATACGCAGTATTTT
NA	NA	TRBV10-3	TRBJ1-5	CAISESMGHSDQPQHF	TGTGCCATCAGTGAGTCGATGGGCCACTCGGATCAGCCCCAGCATTTT
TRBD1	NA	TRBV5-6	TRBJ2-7	CASSLSGTGGDEQYF	TGTGCCAGCAGCTTGTCCGGGACAGGGGGCGACGAGCAGTACTTC
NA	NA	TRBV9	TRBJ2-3	CASSPSDPDTQYF	TGTGCCAGCAGTCCTTCAGACCCTGATACGCAGTATTTT
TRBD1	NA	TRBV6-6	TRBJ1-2	CASGVPGGMDYGYTF	TGTGCCAGCGGGGTTCCAGGGGGCATGGACTATGGCTACACCTTC
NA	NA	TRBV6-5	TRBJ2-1	CASSYPGSNEQFF	TGTGCCAGCAGTTACCCGGGAAGCAATGAGCAGTTCTTC
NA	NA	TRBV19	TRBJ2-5	CASSIGRAWAEETQYF	TGTGCCAGTAGTATAGGCCGAGCATGGGCTGAAGAGACCCAGTACTTC
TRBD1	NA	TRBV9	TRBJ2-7	CASSAEDRGTYEQYF	TGTGCCAGCAGCGCAGAGGACAGGGGTACCTACGAGCAGTACTTC
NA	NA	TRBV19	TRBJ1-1	CATVDRSTEAFF	TGTGCCACCGTGGATAGGTCCACTGAAGCTTTCTTT
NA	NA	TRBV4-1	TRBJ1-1	CASSQIVNTEAFF	TGCGCCAGCAGCCAAATAGTGAACACTGAAGCTTTCTTT
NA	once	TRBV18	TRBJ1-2	CASSPPSQGSGYTF	TGTGCCAGCTCACCACCCTCACAGGGAAGTGGCTACACCTTC
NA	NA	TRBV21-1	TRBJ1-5	CARNQPQHF	TGTGCCCGCAATCAGCCCCAGCATTTT
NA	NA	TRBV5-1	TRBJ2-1	CASSLVVDEQFF	TGCGCCAGCAGCTTGGTTGTGGATGAGCAGTTCTTC
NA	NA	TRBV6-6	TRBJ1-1	CASSLTANTEAFF	TGTGCCAGCAGTCTTACAGCGAACACTGAAGCTTTCTTT
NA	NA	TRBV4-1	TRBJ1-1	CASSQPTSGVTEAFF	TGCGCCAGCAGCCAACCCACATCAGGGGTGACTGAAGCTTTCTTT
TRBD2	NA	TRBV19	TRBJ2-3	CASSIVSGGTDTQYF	TGTGCCAGTAGTATAGTTAGCGGGGGAACAGATACGCAGTATTTT
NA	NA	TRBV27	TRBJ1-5	CASSLHASNQPQHF	TGTGCCAGCAGCCTACACGCTAGCAATCAGCCCCAGCATTTT
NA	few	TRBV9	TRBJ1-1	CASSVDPGEAFF	TGTGCCAGCAGCGTAGATCCAGGTGAAGCTTTCTTT
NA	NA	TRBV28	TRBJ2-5	CASSLVGNSETQYF	TGTGCCAGCAGTTTAGTGGGGAACTCAGAGACCCAGTACTTC
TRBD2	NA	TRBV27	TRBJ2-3	CASSFLAGGNTDTQYF	TGTGCCAGCAGTTTTCTGGCGGGGGGCAACACAGATACGCAGTATTTT
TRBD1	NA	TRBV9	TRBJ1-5	CASSVEGTDNQPQHF	TGTGCCAGCAGCGTAGAAGGGACAGACAATCAGCCCCAGCATTTT
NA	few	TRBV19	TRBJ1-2	CASTENFYGYTF	TGTGCCAGTACGGAGAACTTCTATGGCTACACCTTC
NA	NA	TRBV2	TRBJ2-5	CASSEGQGIETQYF	TGTGCCAGCAGTGAAGGGCAGGGGATAGAGACCCAGTACTTC